The rows below give T cell receptor beta chains drawn from one sample of a study of T cell responses to AZD1222 COVID-19 vaccine. Libraries were prepared by immunoSEQ multiplex PCR; TCRdb keeps only in-frame clonotypes and omits some of them. This sample has about 64,000 clones, with about 80% found just once. The source was peripheral blood, collected 28 days after the second AZD1222 dose. These receptors originate from an adult who received the AZD1222 COVID-19 vaccine. Both conserved end residues are part of each CDR3. Each record gives: V gene, clone size, D gene, J gene, CDR3 DNA, CDR3 protein. The D gene is left open where the match is weak. For some rows the clone size is stated as once, few or many, or as a class when expanded; others skip it.

TRBV4-1	-	-	TRBJ1-6	TGCGCCAGCAGCCAAGATTGGGGCAGGACTGTTAATTCACCCCTCCACTTT	CASSQDWGRTVNSPLHF
TRBV27	-	TRBD2	TRBJ2-1	TGTGCCAGCAGAGGACCGATTGGACTAGCGGGGGATAAGTTCTTC	CASRGPIGLAGDKFF
TRBV7-2	-	-	TRBJ1-6	TGTGCCAGCAGCTTTCCGGGTTCACCCCTCCACTTT	CASSFPGSPLHF
TRBV6-5	-	TRBD1	TRBJ2-5	TGTGCCAGCAACAGGGGACAAGAGACCCAGTACTTC	CASNRGQETQYF
TRBV6-5	-	-	TRBJ1-1	TGTGCCAGCAGGATCCAGGATTTGAACACTGAAGCTTTCTTT	CASRIQDLNTEAFF
TRBV7-3	-	-	TRBJ2-2	TGTGCCAGCAGCTTATGGGACACCGGGGAGCTGTTTTTT	CASSLWDTGELFF
TRBV2	-	TRBD1	TRBJ2-1	TGTGCCAGCAGCCGACAGGGTTTATCCTACAATGAGCAGTTCTTC	CASSRQGLSYNEQFF
TRBV12-5	few	-	TRBJ2-5	TGTGCTAGTGGTGGGGCGAGGGAGGCGGAGACCCAGTACTTC	CASGGAREAETQYF
TRBV6-5	-	-	TRBJ1-5	TGTGCCAGCAGTTATCGTAGGGGAAACAATCAGCCCCAGCATTTT	CASSYRRGNNQPQHF
TRBV28	-	-	TRBJ2-2	TGTGCCAGCAGTCCCACGTCTGTTTGGTTACGAACCGGGGAGCTGTTTTTT	CASSPTSVWLRTGELFF
TRBV19	-	TRBD1	TRBJ2-5	TGTGCCAGTAGTATTGGCAGGGGGCAAGAGACCCAGTACTTC	CASSIGRGQETQYF
TRBV19	-	-	TRBJ2-7	TGTGCCAGTAGTATAGTCGGCGGGGTTAGCTCCTACGAGCAGTACTTC	CASSIVGGVSSYEQYF
TRBV6-4	-	-	TRBJ1-5	TGTGCCAGAGGACAGAAACGAAGCAATCAGCCCCAGCATTTT	CARGQKRSNQPQHF
TRBV30	-	-	TRBJ2-1	TGTGCCTGGAGTGGTCAGGGTGAGCAGTTCTTC	CAWSGQGEQFF
TRBV6-5	once	-	TRBJ2-5	TGTGCCAGCACCCGAGAGGGGGGATACCAAGAGACCCAGTACTTC	CASTREGGYQETQYF
TRBV9	-	-	TRBJ1-1	TGTGCCAGCAGCGTCGGGGGTAGGGACACTGAAGCTTTCTTT	CASSVGGRDTEAFF
TRBV7-9	few	-	TRBJ1-5	TGTGCCAGCAGCTCAGACATGGACAGATATCAGCCCCAGCATTTT	CASSSDMDRYQPQHF
TRBV5-8	few	-	TRBJ1-5	TGTGCCAGCAGCCGATTTAATCAGCCCCAGCATTTT	CASSRFNQPQHF